A single sample is the source of the 4 T cell receptor beta chains below, sequenced in a study of cytomegalovirus exposure and HLA in healthy donors. The PCR made use of 60 Vbeta and 13 Jbeta primers. The data were produced by immunoSEQ multiplex PCR, yet TCRdb's version contains in-frame clones alone and is incomplete. The sample yields approximately 100,000 clones, around two thirds seen once. Sequencing was carried out using PBMCs. All receptors derive from a male donor in good health and CMV-seronegative.

The gene calls are TRBV10-3 and TRBJ2-2; tentatively, D is TRBD2 (6 bases). The CDR3 is 12 amino acids. V lost 9 bases, J lost 6 bases, and 11 bases lay in between. Germline V gene lookup returns CDR1 ENHRY and CDR2 SYGVKD. This chain's CDR3 is CAMDGGSGELFF. CDR3 bases: TGTGCCATGGATGGGGGGTCCGGGGAGCTGTTTTTT.

This clone was seen once. The V and J genes are TRBV20-1 and TRBJ2-1; D perhaps matches TRBD2 (6 bases). CDR1 is DFQATT, CDR2 SNEGSKA, per germline (reference sequence). V was pared by 5 bases and J by 11 bases, with 13 bases between. The CDR3 sequence is 11 residues long. The CDR3 DNA reads as TGCAGTGCTCTCGAGGACTACAAGCAGTTCTTC. Translating gives CSALEDYKQFF.

CDR3 loop: CTSSRTGTAYNEQFF. In DNA, the CDR3 is TGCACCAGCAGCCGAACCGGGACTGCCTACAATGAGCAGTTCTTC. The chain recombines TRBV1 with TRBJ2-1; the table's D call of TRBD2 was not tested on the DNA. TRBV1 is noted as a pseudogene. CDR3 length: 15 residues.

This clone was found once. The chain employs TRBV5-1 and TRBJ1-1; D remains ambiguous. Looked up from germline, CDR1 is SGHRS and CDR2 is YFSETQ. V was clipped by 1 base and J by 3 bases, with 10 bases between them. There are 14 residues in the CDR3. The CDR3, as DNA: TGCGCCAGCAGCTTGAGTCGACACGACACTGAAGCTTTCTTT. It codes for CASSLSRHDTEAFF.